The rows below give T cell receptor beta chains drawn from one sample of a study of T cells in Graves' hyperthyroidism and ophthalmopathy. One entry per CDR3 protein, called by TCRdb with MiXCR from the multiplex PCR reads. The sample yields 500,000 to 600,000 distinct CDR3 sequences, around 17% seen once. Material: blood. Receptors originate from a young woman with Graves' hyperthyroidism. CDR3s include the opening cysteine and the closing phenylalanine or tryptophan. D genes are given only for firm matches. Not every row has a clone size; where given, it reads once, few, many or a size class.

V gene: TRBV7-2
D gene: TRBD1
clone size: many
J gene: TRBJ2-1
CDR3 protein: CASGGAAGQGAKSSYNEQFF
CDR3 DNA: TGTGCCAGTGGAGGGGCCGCGGGACAGGGGGCCAAAAGCTCCTACAATGAGCAGTTCTTC

V gene: TRBV12-3/TRBV12-4
D gene: TRBD1
clone size: many
J gene: TRBJ2-7
CDR3 protein: CASKGQASYEQYF
CDR3 DNA: TGTGCCAGCAAGGGACAGGCCTCCTACGAGCAGTACTTC

V gene: TRBV12-3/TRBV12-4
D gene: TRBD2
clone size: many
J gene: TRBJ2-3
CDR3 protein: CASRPLAGGPGTDTQYF
CDR3 DNA: TGTGCCAGCAGACCACTAGCGGGGGGGCCGGGCACAGATACGCAGTATTTT

V gene: TRBV30
D gene: .
clone size: .
J gene: TRBJ2-3
CDR3 protein: CAWSRGRTTDTQYF
CDR3 DNA: TGTGCCTGGAGTCGGGGGAGGACCACAGATACGCAGTATTTT

V gene: TRBV5-1
D gene: TRBD1
clone size: few
J gene: TRBJ2-7
CDR3 protein: CASSYGYGTGPYEQYF
CDR3 DNA: TGCGCCAGCAGCTACGGATATGGGACAGGTCCCTACGAGCAGTACTTC

V gene: TRBV7-9
D gene: .
clone size: few
J gene: TRBJ2-1
CDR3 protein: CASSSGHPVVFEQFF
CDR3 DNA: TGTGCCAGCAGCTCGGGACACCCCGTTGTGTTTGAGCAGTTCTTC

V gene: TRBV29-1
D gene: TRBD1
clone size: .
J gene: TRBJ2-7
CDR3 protein: CSVGQGAIEQYF
CDR3 DNA: TGCAGCGTAGGACAGGGGGCGATCGAGCAGTACTTC

V gene: TRBV19
D gene: TRBD1
clone size: .
J gene: TRBJ2-1
CDR3 protein: CASSILQGEQFF
CDR3 DNA: TGTGCCAGTAGTATATTACAGGGGGAGCAGTTCTTC

V gene: TRBV7-2
D gene: .
clone size: .
J gene: TRBJ2-2
CDR3 protein: CASSPSSTNTGELFF
CDR3 DNA: TGTGCCAGCAGCCCCTCATCGACGAACACCGGGGAGCTGTTTTTT

V gene: TRBV5-1
D gene: .
clone size: .
J gene: TRBJ1-5
CDR3 protein: CASSLHADQPRHF
CDR3 DNA: TGCGCCAGCAGCTTGCATGCGGATCAGCCCCGGCATTTT

V gene: TRBV28
D gene: TRBD1
clone size: few
J gene: TRBJ1-1
CDR3 protein: CASIGTGVLNTEAFF
CDR3 DNA: TGTGCCAGCATAGGGACAGGGGTTTTGAACACTGAAGCTTTCTTT

V gene: TRBV11-3
D gene: TRBD1
clone size: many
J gene: TRBJ1-1
CDR3 protein: CASSIDRDDTEAFF
CDR3 DNA: TGTGCCAGCAGCATAGACAGGGACGACACTGAAGCTTTCTTT

V gene: TRBV19
D gene: TRBD2
clone size: .
J gene: TRBJ2-7
CDR3 protein: CASSIAGGREQYF
CDR3 DNA: TGTGCCAGTAGTATCGCGGGAGGGCGCGAGCAGTACTTC

V gene: TRBV4-1
D gene: .
clone size: .
J gene: TRBJ2-3
CDR3 protein: CASSQAYREGTDTQYF
CDR3 DNA: TGCGCCAGCAGCCAAGCCTACAGGGAAGGAACGGATACGCAGTATTTT

V gene: TRBV20-1
D gene: .
clone size: .
J gene: TRBJ1-3
CDR3 protein: CSARADEASGNTKYF
CDR3 DNA: TGCAGTGCTAGAGCAGACGAGGCCTCTGGAAACACCAAATATTTT

V gene: TRBV2
D gene: .
clone size: .
J gene: TRBJ1-4
CDR3 protein: CASRSTAATNEKLFF
CDR3 DNA: TGTGCCAGCAGGAGCACAGCGGCAACTAATGAAAAACTGTTTTTT

V gene: TRBV12-3/TRBV12-4
D gene: .
clone size: many
J gene: TRBJ1-2
CDR3 protein: CASSLLGHYYGYTF
CDR3 DNA: TGTGCCAGCAGCCTACTCGGACATTACTATGGCTACACCTTC

V gene: TRBV19
D gene: TRBD1
clone size: .
J gene: TRBJ2-3
CDR3 protein: CASTPGQALQDTQYF
CDR3 DNA: TGTGCCAGTACCCCAGGACAGGCCCTACAAGATACGCAGTATTTT

V gene: TRBV2
D gene: .
clone size: many
J gene: TRBJ2-1
CDR3 protein: CASMARGSSYNEQFF
CDR3 DNA: TGTGCCAGCATGGCAAGGGGGAGCTCCTACAATGAGCAGTTCTTC

V gene: TRBV7-9
D gene: .
clone size: many
J gene: TRBJ1-2
CDR3 protein: CASSSVFGYTF
CDR3 DNA: TGTGCCAGCAGCTCAGTTTTTGGCTACACCTTC

V gene: TRBV20-1
D gene: TRBD2
clone size: many
J gene: TRBJ2-1
CDR3 protein: CSARTPWAGGPINEQFF
CDR3 DNA: TGCAGTGCTAGAACCCCCTGGGCGGGAGGGCCTATTAATGAGCAGTTCTTC

V gene: TRBV2
D gene: .
clone size: .
J gene: TRBJ1-2
CDR3 protein: CASRPRPGYGYTF
CDR3 DNA: TGTGCCAGCAGACCTCGGCCAGGTTATGGCTACACCTTC

V gene: TRBV7-8
D gene: .
clone size: few
J gene: TRBJ2-7
CDR3 protein: CASSSPSGSSYEQYF
CDR3 DNA: TGTGCCAGCAGCTCCCCGTCGGGGAGCTCCTACGAGCAGTACTTC

V gene: TRBV5-1
D gene: TRBD2
clone size: many
J gene: TRBJ2-5
CDR3 protein: CASSLLARTSGRDVRETQYF
CDR3 DNA: TGCGCCAGCAGCTTGCTTGCAAGGACTAGCGGGAGAGACGTCCGAGAGACCCAGTACTTC

V gene: TRBV20-1
D gene: .
clone size: .
J gene: TRBJ1-1
CDR3 protein: CSASTRRDTEAFF
CDR3 DNA: TGCAGTGCTAGCACCCGACGGGACACTGAAGCTTTCTTT

V gene: TRBV11-2
D gene: .
clone size: .
J gene: TRBJ2-7
CDR3 protein: CASSTRPGADEQYF
CDR3 DNA: TGTGCCAGCAGCACCCGGCCCGGGGCGGACGAGCAGTACTTC

V gene: TRBV12-3/TRBV12-4
D gene: TRBD2
clone size: .
J gene: TRBJ2-3
CDR3 protein: CASKTGGPSDTQYF
CDR3 DNA: TGTGCCAGCAAGACGGGAGGGCCCTCAGATACGCAGTATTTT

V gene: TRBV18
D gene: .
clone size: many
J gene: TRBJ2-2
CDR3 protein: CASSPPNTGELFF
CDR3 DNA: TGTGCCAGCTCACCCCCGAACACCGGGGAGCTGTTTTTT

V gene: TRBV20-1
D gene: .
clone size: many
J gene: TRBJ2-2
CDR3 protein: CSAAPSNTGELFF
CDR3 DNA: TGCAGTGCCGCACCATCGAACACCGGGGAGCTGTTTTTT

V gene: TRBV11-2
D gene: TRBD2
clone size: many
J gene: TRBJ2-1
CDR3 protein: CASSPSGNNEQFF
CDR3 DNA: TGTGCCAGCAGCCCTAGCGGAAACAATGAGCAGTTCTTC

V gene: TRBV19
D gene: .
clone size: .
J gene: TRBJ2-7
CDR3 protein: CASSIIGLPYEQYF
CDR3 DNA: TGTGCCAGTAGTATAATCGGACTACCGTACGAGCAGTACTTC

V gene: TRBV11-2
D gene: .
clone size: many
J gene: TRBJ2-2
CDR3 protein: CASSFFHTGRNTGELFF
CDR3 DNA: TGTGCCAGCAGCTTCTTCCACACAGGGAGGAACACCGGGGAGCTGTTTTTT

V gene: TRBV6-1
D gene: .
clone size: .
J gene: TRBJ1-1
CDR3 protein: CASKGQPNTEAFF
CDR3 DNA: TGTGCCAGCAAGGGGCAGCCAAACACTGAAGCTTTCTTT

V gene: TRBV12-3/TRBV12-4
D gene: TRBD1
clone size: many
J gene: TRBJ2-5
CDR3 protein: CASSFFTGAEKTQYF
CDR3 DNA: TGTGCCAGCAGTTTTTTCACAGGGGCAGAAAAGACCCAGTACTTC

V gene: TRBV7-2
D gene: .
clone size: many
J gene: TRBJ2-7
CDR3 protein: CASSNPAGYEQYF
CDR3 DNA: TGTGCCAGCAGCAACCCTGCGGGTTACGAGCAGTACTTC

V gene: TRBV24-1
D gene: .
clone size: .
J gene: TRBJ2-3
CDR3 protein: CATSDLRTGESDTQYF
CDR3 DNA: TGTGCCACCAGTGATTTGCGTACGGGAGAGTCAGATACGCAGTATTTT

V gene: TRBV20-1
D gene: .
clone size: few
J gene: TRBJ2-1
CDR3 protein: CSAKRPGANDQFF
CDR3 DNA: TGCAGTGCCAAACGCCCGGGGGCCAATGATCAGTTCTTC

V gene: TRBV19
D gene: TRBD1
clone size: .
J gene: TRBJ1-5
CDR3 protein: CASSGPGQGWGQPQHF
CDR3 DNA: TGTGCCAGTAGTGGCCCGGGACAGGGATGGGGCCAGCCCCAGCATTTT

V gene: TRBV14
D gene: TRBD1
clone size: few
J gene: TRBJ1-4
CDR3 protein: CASSPRLGTGMSNEKLFF
CDR3 DNA: TGTGCCAGCAGCCCCCGGTTGGGGACAGGGATGTCTAATGAAAAACTGTTTTTT

V gene: TRBV9
D gene: .
clone size: few
J gene: TRBJ1-2
CDR3 protein: CASSVAPQVNYGYTF
CDR3 DNA: TGTGCCAGCAGCGTAGCCCCTCAAGTAAACTATGGCTACACCTTC